This T cell receptor beta chain originates from a study of blood T cell repertoires in COVID-19. Study summary: Donors in the United States, Italy and Spain gave samples during acute or convalescent COVID-19. Nucleic acid was either cDNA or gDNA, and it came from T cells, B-cell-depleted T cells, or PBMCs.

Methods used by the authors: Using reference gene primer amplification, nucleated cell counts were estimated. Assay used: immunoSEQ multiplex PCR; TCRdb lists only in-frame clones, some missing. That table gives V, J and clone size, and the DNA gave D and trimming. This sample has about 240,000 clones; about nine tenths occur once, and the top ten carry 6% to 9%. This CDR3 has 13 amino acids. Looked up from germline, CDR1 is MNHNY and CDR2 is SVGAGI (reference sequence). V gave up 2 bases and J gave up 5 bases, with 7 bases separating them. Material: peripheral blood. This clonotype was obtained from a man aged 60-69 years who had recovered from COVID-19. This chain uses TRBV6-6 with TRBJ1-5; D is unresolved. CDR3 nucleotides: TGTGCCAGCAGTTACAAACGAGATCAGCCCCAGCATTTT. Residues: CASSYKRDQPQHF.